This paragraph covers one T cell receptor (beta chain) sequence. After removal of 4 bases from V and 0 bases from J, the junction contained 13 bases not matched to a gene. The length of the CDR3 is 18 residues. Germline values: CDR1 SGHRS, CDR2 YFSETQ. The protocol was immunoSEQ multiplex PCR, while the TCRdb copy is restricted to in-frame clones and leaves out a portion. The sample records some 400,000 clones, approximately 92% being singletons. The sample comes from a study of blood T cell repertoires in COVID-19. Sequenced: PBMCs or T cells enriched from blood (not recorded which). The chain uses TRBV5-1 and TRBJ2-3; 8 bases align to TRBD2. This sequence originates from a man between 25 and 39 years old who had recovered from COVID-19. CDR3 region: CASSRIKTSGPSTDTQYF. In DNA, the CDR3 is TGCGCCAGCAGCAGAATCAAAACTAGCGGACCCAGCACAGATACGCAGTATTTT.